This record concerns one T cell receptor beta chain sequence. Its antigen is unidentified. This entry comes from a study of T cell responses to AZD1222 COVID-19 vaccine. Notes on the study in general: Targets within unmutated variant regions were reportedly found for nearly half of spike-specific TCRs.

Produced via immunoSEQ multiplex PCR; TCRdb's table is partial and in-frame only. Among some 100,000 clones listed, about 89% were seen once. This specimen consisted of peripheral blood, obtained on day 0 of AZD1222 vaccination. The sequence was obtained from an adult in good health.

CDR3 in amino acids: CASRDDRANTGELFF. DNA for the CDR3: TGCGCCAGCAGGGATGACAGGGCGAACACCGGGGAGCTGTTTTTT. J is TRBJ2-2 and V is TRBV5-1, with 7 bases that match TRBD1. CDR1 is SGHRS, CDR2 YFSETQ, per germline. J gave up 0 bases and V 5 bases, and 4 bases lay outside the gene matches. The CDR3 totals 15 residues.